This paragraph covers one TCR beta chain sequence. TCRdb independently ran MiXCR on the 5' RACE reads; one entry per CDR3 protein. The data show about 430,000 distinct CDR3 sequences, roughly 18% seen once. The record originates from a study of T-cell memory formation after mild COVID-19. This CDR3 spans 14 amino acids. V shed 9 bases and J shed 0 bases, with 12 bases lying between them. The germline gives CDR1 MGHDK, CDR2 SYGVNS. The chain uses TRBV25-1 and TRBJ2-1; D possibly corresponds to TRBD2 (6 bases). This clonotype was obtained from a man aged 18 to 29 who had mild COVID-19 (a few samples of this study predate the infection). Cell type and time point are not known. Source material: PBMCs or a T cell subset sorted from them (not recorded which). The CDR3 nucleotides read TGTGCCAGTGGGGAGGACAACTCCTACAATGAGCAGTTCTTC. Amino acids: CASGEDNSYNEQFF.